Each of the 28 T cell receptor beta chains below was sequenced from the same sample in a study of blood T cells in healthy people across ages. It was with a sample-barcoded 5' primer and a J-beta primer mix that a second PCR of roughly 6 to 12 cycles was run. TCRdb re-called the 5' RACE reads with MiXCR, one entry per CDR3 protein. The sample shows hundreds of thousands of distinct CDR3 sequences, over 40% of them seen only once. Sequenced sample: blood. The receptors originated from a woman over 75 in good health.

This chain uses TRBV12-3 or TRBV12-4 with TRBJ2-1, with a weak D call TRBD2 (5 bases). Trimming shortened V by 7 bases and J by 5 bases, and 15 bases separated the two germline ends. The CDR3 extends over 14 amino acids. In DNA, the CDR3 is TGTGCCAGCACCCCGGGAACGAAACACAATGAGCAGTTCTTC. Residues: CASTPGTKHNEQFF.

The table lists this clonotype with a few counts. The gene calls are TRBV12-3 or TRBV12-4 and TRBJ2-7; D is possibly TRBD1 (6 bases). The V end lost 6 bases, the J end lost 4 bases, and 13 bases lay between the germline ends. The CDR3 contains 13 residues. CDR3 sequence reads: CASSQNREYEQYF. The CDR3 bases are TGTGCCAGCAGCCAGAACAGGGAGTACGAGCAGTACTTC.

The V gene is TRBV20-1, the J gene TRBJ1-5; 12 positions match TRBD1. The CDR3 contains 15 residues. Trimming at V came to 5 bases and at J to 4 bases, leaving 6 bases not matched to a gene. Germline CDR1 reads DFQATT; CDR2 reads SNEGSKA (reference sequence). The CDR3 DNA is TGCAGTGCTTCCGGGACAGGGGGCGCAAATCAGCCCCAGCATTTT. It translates to CSASGTGGANQPQHF.

In this sample, this clonotype turned up once. The chain carries TRBV18 and TRBJ1-2; D is ambiguous. The V end was cut by 2 bases, the J end by 7 bases, with 17 bases between. There are 15 residues in the CDR3. The germline gives CDR1 KGHSH, CDR2 LQKENI. CDR3 sequence (DNA): TGTGCCAGCTCACCAAATGCACGGGGTGAGGGTGGCTACACCTTC. This encodes CASSPNARGEGGYTF.

The V call is TRBV9, the J call TRBJ2-2; a possible D gene is TRBD1 (7 bases). The CDR3 is 19 amino acids. Between the trimmed V and J ends, which lost 0 bases and 0 bases, there was a span of 18 bases. The germline gives CDR1 SGDLS, CDR2 YYNGEE. Here the CDR3 DNA reads TGTGCCAGCAGCGTAGTCCACCCGGGGGACAGCTCGAACACCGGGGAGCTGTTTTTT. It specifies CASSVVHPGDSSNTGELFF.

This chain connects TRBV12-3 or TRBV12-4 to TRBJ2-3, with TRBD2 identical over 9 bases. The CDR3 length is 15 residues. The junction had 8 bases not matched to a gene; V was cut back by 7 bases and J by 3 bases. The CDR3: CASTPGLARTDTQYF. Written as DNA, the CDR3 is TGTGCCAGCACCCCGGGACTAGCTAGAACAGATACGCAGTATTTT.

Concerning this clonotype itself: A read error may be the cause here, since a much bigger clone is one base away. No conserved phenylalanine or tryptophan is present at the end of the CDR3, so a read error is the likely explanation. This sequence joins TRBV7-2 and TRBJ2-5; no clear D gene. The J call may be incorrect, as the DNA end agrees better with TRBJ2-7. CDR1 and CDR2 (germline): SGHTA, FQGNSA. There are 13 residues in the CDR3. The chain's CDR3 is CASSRTGLYEQYL. The CDR3 DNA reads TGTGCCAGCAGCCGGACGGGTCTATACGAGCAGTACTTA.

V usage is TRBV7-2 and J usage is TRBJ1-2, with 9 positions matching TRBD1. The CDR3 loop spans 15 amino acids. J lost 4 bases, V lost 1 base, and 4 bases had no gene match. Germline lookup yields CDR1 SGHTA and CDR2 FQGNSA. CDR3 sequence (DNA): TGTGCCAGCAGCTTAGGGACAGGGGTGCCCTATGGCTACACCTTC. Protein: CASSLGTGVPYGYTF.

V usage is TRBV5-1 and J usage is TRBJ2-6, with 7 bases identical to TRBD1. V shed 6 bases, J shed 0 bases, and the junction held 9 bases outside the gene matches. The CDR3 contains 17 residues. Germline CDR1 is SGHRS and CDR2 is YFSETQ. The CDR3 DNA reads as TGCGCCAGCACCCGGGACAGACTCAGCTCTGGGGCCAACGTCCTGACTTTC. Translated, it gives CASTRDRLSSGANVLTF.

The chain links TRBV15 to TRBJ2-1; D might be TRBD2 (6 bases). The CDR3 spans 14 residues. Trimming pared 0 bases from V and 7 bases from J, leaving 10 bases between. Germline V CDR1 and CDR2: LNHNV, YYDKDF (reference sequence). This chain's CDR3 is CATSRDLASNEQFF. For the CDR3, the DNA is TGTGCCACCAGCAGAGATCTAGCGTCGAATGAGCAGTTCTTC.

In this sample, this clonotype turned up many times. The V gene is TRBV28, the J gene TRBJ1-2, with 10 positions matching TRBD1. Germline lookup yields CDR1 MDHEN and CDR2 SYDVKM. Trimming at V came to 8 bases and at J to 5 bases, leaving 5 bases not matched to a gene. CDR3 length equals 13 residues. CDR3 region: CASVRTGGYGYTF. Here the CDR3 DNA reads TGTGCCAGCGTCAGGACAGGGGGGTATGGCTACACCTTC.

This rearrangement joins TRBV6-5 to TRBJ1-5; no definite D call. Germline V CDR1 and CDR2: MNHEY, SVGAGI. The CDR3 runs to 13 residues. V lost 7 bases and J 5 bases, leaving 12 bases between the germline ends. The DNA for the CDR3 is TGTGCCAGCACCCCGGGTGCGGATCAGCCCCAGCATTTT. It translates to CASTPGADQPQHF.

The V and J genes are TRBV9 and TRBJ2-5; possibly TRBD1 for D (5 bases). The CDR3 covers 14 residues. Trimming shortened V by 3 bases and J by 5 bases, and 14 bases separated the two germline ends. Looked up from germline, CDR1 is SGDLS and CDR2 is YYNGEE. CDR3 bases: TGTGCCAGCAGCGAGAGCAGGGTTTGGGAGACCCAGTACTTC. It specifies CASSESRVWETQYF.

This clonotype was recorded many times. The rearrangement joins TRBV28 to TRBJ2-1; 11 nucleotides agree with TRBD2. The junction had 14 bases not matched to a gene; V was cut back by 3 bases and J by 4 bases. The CDR3 extends over 19 amino acids. Germline V gives CDR1 MDHEN, CDR2 SYDVKM. DNA of the CDR3: TGTGCCAGCAGTTTTTCACCTTGGAGGGGGACTAGCGGATACAATGAGCAGTTCTTC. It encodes CASSFSPWRGTSGYNEQFF.

This clonotype was seen a few times. The chain employs TRBV5-1 and TRBJ2-5; D could derive from TRBD1 or TRBD2 (5 bases each). CDR1 is SGHRS and CDR2 is YFSETQ in the germline V gene. With 4 bases removed from V and 1 base from J, the gap between germline ends came to 14 bases. The CDR3 is made up of 15 amino acids. The DNA of the CDR3 is TGCGCCAGCAGCCTGGGACCTCAGGCCCAAGAGACCCAGTACTTC. This gives the protein CASSLGPQAQETQYF.

This clonotype was found many times. The J gene is TRBJ2-7, the V gene TRBV29-1; D might be TRBD2 (5 bases). Trimming pared 0 bases from V and 2 bases from J, leaving 11 bases between. Germline V gene lookup returns CDR1 SQVTM and CDR2 ANQGSEA. CDR3 length equals 14 residues. CDR3 region: CSVEDPIGAYEQYF. The CDR3, as DNA: TGCAGCGTTGAAGACCCCATCGGGGCCTACGAGCAGTACTTC.

V usage is TRBV5-5 and J usage is TRBJ2-1; no clear D. The CDR3 covers 12 residues. Trimming removed 0 bases at V and 10 bases at J, with 8 bases between. Germline V gene lookup returns CDR1 SGHKS and CDR2 YYEKEE (reference sequence). CDR3 residues: CASSLVTPEQFF. The CDR3 bases are TGTGCCAGCAGCTTGGTAACACCCGAGCAGTTCTTC.

The table lists this clonotype with a few counts. The genes are TRBV12-3 or TRBV12-4 and TRBJ2-1; 7 nucleotides match TRBD1. The CDR3 has 15 residues. V dropped 7 bases and J dropped 7; count of bases not matched to a gene: 13. CDR3 sequence: CASIPTGTVLNEQFF. The CDR3 DNA follows: TGTGCCAGCATCCCCACCGGGACAGTTTTAAATGAGCAGTTCTTC.

With regard to this clonotype: This may be a read error, as it is one base from a much larger clone. The rearrangement uses TRBV6-2 or TRBV6-3 and TRBJ2-7; D gene ambiguous. From germline, CDR1 is MNHEY and CDR2 SVGEGT. The CDR3 consists of 13 residues. Here the CDR3 reads CASSYGPSHEQYF. As DNA, the CDR3 is TGTGCCAGCAGTTACGGTCCCTCCCACGAGCAGTACTTC.

The chain recombines TRBV5-1 with TRBJ2-2; the D is unclear. V dropped 4 bases and J dropped 3 bases, with 7 bases sitting between them. Germline CDR1 and CDR2: SGHRS and YFSETQ. The CDR3 runs to 13 residues. The CDR3 here is CASSETDTGELFF. The CDR3 coding sequence is TGCGCCAGCAGCGAAACGGACACCGGGGAGCTGTTTTTT.

The J gene is TRBJ2-3, the V gene TRBV29-1, with D perhaps matching TRBD2 (7 bases). The length of the CDR3 is 17 residues. The germline CDR1 and CDR2 sequences are SQVTM and ANQGSEA. V was clipped by 3 bases and J by 2 bases, with 21 bases between them. CDR3 nucleotide sequence: TGCAGCGTTGATTCAGGGGTGGGGACTACACTCACAGATACGCAGTATTTT. It yields the protein CSVDSGVGTTLTDTQYF.

V gene TRBV3-1 combines with J gene TRBJ1-6; D call uncertain. The CDR3 totals 13 residues. Trimming stripped 0 bases from V and 10 bases from J, with 7 bases between. Germline V gene sequence: CDR1 LGHDT, CDR2 YNNKEL (reference sequence). The CDR3 is CASSQDRRSPLHF. DNA for the CDR3: TGTGCCAGCAGCCAAGATCGAAGATCACCCCTCCACTTT.

This clonotype was counted between two and nine times. This may stem from a read error, because a much larger clone lies one nucleotide away. The chain is built from TRBV7-2 and TRBJ2-3; the match to TRBD2 covers 9 bases. The V gene's germline CDR1 is SGHTA and CDR2 FQGNSA. The CDR3 has 15 residues. J was trimmed by 4 bases and V by 8 bases; bases with no gene match: 10. The chain's CDR3 is CASGDRSGSADTQYF. The CDR3 DNA follows: TGTGCCAGCGGGGACCGTAGCGGGAGCGCAGATACGCAGTATTTT.

The chain links TRBV5-5 to TRBJ1-2, with 7 bases aligning to TRBD1. The CDR3 has 12 amino acids. CDR1 and CDR2 from the germline V gene are SGHKS and YYEKEE (reference sequence). Trimming cost V 4 bases and J 8 bases; bases outside gene matches: 5. The CDR3 coding sequence is TGTGCCAGCAGCCTGACAGGGCTGGGCTACACCTTC. Its protein product is CASSLTGLGYTF.

The CDR3 region is CASSIGHKRYSNQPQHF. CDR3 nucleotides: TGTGCCAGCAGTATCGGACACAAACGTTATAGCAATCAGCCCCAGCATTTT. The rearrangement uses TRBV6-1 and TRBJ1-5; a weak D match, TRBD1 (5 bases). Germline V gene data show CDR1 as MNHNS and CDR2 as SASEGT. The V and J ends lost 5 bases and 0 bases respectively, with 17 bases between them. This CDR3 region has 17 residues.

This clonotype was counted many times. The rearrangement uses TRBV12-3 or TRBV12-4 and TRBJ1-2; the D is unclear. Trimming took 3 bases from V and 0 from J, leaving 14 bases between them. The CDR3 spans 16 residues. As DNA, the CDR3 is TGTGCCAGCAGTTTCCATCACAGTACTACTAACTATGGCTACACCTTC. Translation: CASSFHHSTTNYGYTF.

Notes on this clonotype: A junction end diverges from the germline sequence, so it may reflect a read error. The chain combines TRBV7-9 with TRBJ2-1; D unresolved. There are 11 residues in the CDR3. Germline V lookup: CDR1 SEHNR, CDR2 FQNEAQ (reference sequence). The CDR3 is CASSFFNEQIF. The CDR3 nucleotides are TGTGCCAGCAGCTTTTTTAATGAGCAGATCTTC.

A note on this clonotype: A much larger clone is a single base away; this may be a read error. The rearrangement joins TRBV12-3 or TRBV12-4 to TRBJ2-1; tentative D call: TRBD2 (6 bases). The V end lost 7 bases, the J end lost 10 bases, and 20 bases lay between the germline ends. This CDR3 has 14 residues. The CDR3 protein is CASTFAGGSKEQFF. The CDR3 DNA reads as TGTGCCAGCACCTTTGCTGGGGGGAGCAAGGAGCAGTTCTTC.